This T cell receptor (beta chain) derives from a study of cytomegalovirus exposure and HLA in healthy donors. Study results and caveats: The study labeled 150 or so TCR beta chains cytomegalovirus-associated.

Comment on this clone: Its antigen remains unknown.

Germline loops: CDR1 SGDLS, CDR2 YYNGEE. V lost 0 bases, J lost 6 bases, and 15 bases lay in between. The CDR3 is 15 amino acids. The PCR was carried out with 60 Vbeta primers and 13 Jbeta primers. TCRdb keeps only in-frame clones here, not all; method: immunoSEQ multiplex PCR. The table includes 100,000 to 120,000 clones, 65% to 85% detected once. Input material: PBMCs. The TCR comes from a woman in her twenties or thirties in good health and CMV-seropositive. The gene calls are TRBV9 and TRBJ1-1; D is perhaps TRBD1 (5 bases). The CDR3 loop is CASSVVSGFNAEAFF. The CDR3 nucleotides are TGTGCCAGCAGCGTAGTGTCAGGGTTTAACGCTGAAGCTTTCTTT.